The present T cell receptor (beta chain) was sequenced within a study of shared clonotypes between healthy human individuals (dated by TCRdb to the early 2020s). Turning to the overall study: Three men and a couple of women, aged 18 to 49 years, made up the cohort. Leukapheresis yielded between about 0.94 and 10 billion PBMCs per donor. Libraries were prepared and TCR repertoires were sequenced by different laboratories using diverse techniques, in order to increase sequencing depth and limit assay-specific biases. For each donor, three plates each were used for CD4 naive and CD4 memory, two plates were used for CD8 naive, and one plate was used for CD8 memory. The study deeply sequenced blood TCR repertoires of about 5 healthy adults to estimate repertoire size and the extent of clonotype sharing between individuals. The study at large found these results: Based on pairwise subsampling, the degree of clonotype sharing among donors was expected to be affected by sequencing depth. Even with the large sequencing depth, rarefaction of the sorted-subset datasets indicated that sequencing was incomplete. Larger estimated clonotype richness was generally found for naive subsets than for memory subsets. Approximately 5% of naive CD4, roughly 3.6% of naive CD8, 2.3% of memory CD4, and roughly 0.4% of memory CD8 clonotypes were shared across four donors. Sampling was limited to blood, and TCR repertoires in tissue likely differ from TCR repertoires in blood. Higher generation probabilities were observed for clonotypes shared by all four sorted-subset donors than for non-shared clonotypes. The small number of donors limited the genetic and exposure-history diversity represented.

Donors were healthy HIV-negative adults with no recently reported acute infections or vaccinations. Only Caucasian adults living in Nashville, Tennessee, USA were represented among the donors. CD4+ T cells were enriched by magnetic negative selection; naive cells were then positively selected on CD45RA, and the negative fraction formed the memory subset. After blood collection by leukapheresis, PBMCs were isolated using Ficoll-Histopaque density gradient centrifugation and then cryopreserved in the vapor phase of liquid nitrogen. Analytical flow cytometry was used to check the purity and quantity of each magnetically sorted T cell population. Each sorted fraction had its genomic DNA isolated and then quantified by UV absorbance on a Nanodrop 2000c. Reading from cysteine to phenylalanine, the CDR3 counts 16 amino acids. Only the CDR3 region is kept as DNA, spanning 48 bases read in frame from base 1. From a lookup of the germline V gene, CDR1 and CDR2 are SGHRS and YFSETQ. V has 0 bases trimmed and J has 2 bases trimmed; junction bases matching no gene number 2.

Notes on this clone: Its recognized antigen is unknown. No much larger clone is present one base from it, and per-base qualities are unavailable. Other DNA sequences in the same sample also yield this CDR3.

TCR CDR3 regions were amplified from genomic DNA by multiplex PCR using the deep immunoSEQ assay. Extracted genomic DNA from each cell subset was distributed evenly across all wells of several immunoSEQ 96-well plates, and each plate was treated as a replicate. For sorted subsets, roughly 190 ng of genomic DNA, equivalent to about 30,000 T cell genomes, went into each replicate PCR. Purified libraries were measured with a Qubit 3.0 fluorometer, size-checked on a Bioanalyzer 2100, and measured again with the KAPA Library Quantification kit. A separate single-read 150-cycle Illumina NextSeq 550 flow cell was used to sequence each immunoSEQ 96-well plate. From the authors' description of their analysis: Because only junctional sequences without quality scores were contained in the immunoSEQ output, filtering matching that applied to full-length reads could not be performed. Sequences were annotated with PyIR, a Python wrapper for IgBLAST v1.9, using IMGT germline references to assign V/J genes and CDR3. Any read was removed if the V/J assignment was weak (E-value above 1e-6), the CDR3 was missing, or the read contained stop codons, out-of-frame junctions, or ambiguous translated residues. A V3J clonotype was defined by an identical inferred V gene, J gene, and CDR3 amino acid sequence. Percentage overlap between repertoires was computed as shared unique clonotypes divided by the size of the smaller repertoire. Richness of each repertoire was evaluated using RTK rarefaction, the Chao1 estimator, and Recon v2.1 estimates of unobserved clonotypes. For all TCRbeta clonotypes obtained by the gDNA method from several donors, generation probabilities were computed with OLGA. TCRdb stores this immuneACCESS table with in-frame sequences only. Part of the clones is absent; in the studies checked, under half of the shortfall reflects unresolved V genes, and no reason is known for the rest. V and J calls and clone size are copied from that table; D and trimming were computed from the DNA. Here the sample has about 2 million clones; 90% to 95% occur a single time. The ten largest clones represent under 0.15% of the sample.

The clonotype originates from a man aged 18 to 35 in good health. Recombination joined TRBV5-1 with TRBJ2-5; TRBD2 fits 12 bases in the junction. The sequencing input was naive CD4+ T cells sorted from blood. Per the publication, the cell subset or site label means: CD45RA+ positively selected. Here the CDR3 is given as CASSLAGLAGQETQYF. The DNA sequence follows: TGCGCCAGCAGCTTGGCGGGACTAGCGGGTCAAGAGACCCAGTACTTC.